This T cell receptor beta chain is from a study of cytomegalovirus exposure and HLA in healthy donors. Both 60 Vbeta primers and 13 Jbeta primers went into the PCR. Repertoires were generated with immunoSEQ multiplex PCR, while TCRdb's copy carries only in-frame clones and drops some. Of fewer than 250,000 clones in the sample, over 60% are singletons; the top ten hold approximately 1.8%. The germline CDR1 and CDR2 sequences are SNHLY and FYNNEI. The CDR3 is 15 residues long. Trimming stripped 4 bases from V and 1 base from J, with 11 bases between. V and J are TRBV2 and TRBJ1-5; D possibly corresponds to TRBD1 (6 bases). The specimen was PBMCs. This receptor was obtained from a male donor in good health and CMV-seronegative. This CDR3 reads CASSGGGWSNQPQHF. In nucleotides, the CDR3 is TGTGCCAGCAGTGGGGGGGGCTGGAGCAATCAGCCCCAGCATTTT.